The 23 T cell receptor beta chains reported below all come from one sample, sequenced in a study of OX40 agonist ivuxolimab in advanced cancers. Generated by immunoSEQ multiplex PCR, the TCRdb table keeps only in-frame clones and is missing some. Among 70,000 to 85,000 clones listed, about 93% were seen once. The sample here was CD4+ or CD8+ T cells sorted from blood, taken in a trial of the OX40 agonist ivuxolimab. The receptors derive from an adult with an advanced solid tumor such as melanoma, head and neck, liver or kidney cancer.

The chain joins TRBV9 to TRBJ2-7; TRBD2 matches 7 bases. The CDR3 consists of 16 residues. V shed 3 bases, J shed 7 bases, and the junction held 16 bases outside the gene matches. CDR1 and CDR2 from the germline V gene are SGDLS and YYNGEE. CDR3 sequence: CASSAPTSERSSEQYF. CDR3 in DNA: TGTGCCAGCAGCGCACCTACTAGCGAGAGGAGCTCTGAGCAGTACTTC.

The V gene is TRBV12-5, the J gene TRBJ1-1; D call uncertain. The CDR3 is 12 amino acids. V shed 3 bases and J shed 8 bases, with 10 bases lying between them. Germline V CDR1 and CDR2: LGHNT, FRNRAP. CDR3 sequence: CASGFRLDEAFF. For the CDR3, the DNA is TGTGCTAGTGGTTTCCGTCTGGACGAAGCTTTCTTT.

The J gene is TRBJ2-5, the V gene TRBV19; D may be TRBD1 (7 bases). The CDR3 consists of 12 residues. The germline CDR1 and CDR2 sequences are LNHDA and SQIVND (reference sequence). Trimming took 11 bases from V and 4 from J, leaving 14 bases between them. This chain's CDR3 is CAAGQNRETQYF. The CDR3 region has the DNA TGTGCCGCGGGACAGAATAGAGAGACCCAGTACTTC.

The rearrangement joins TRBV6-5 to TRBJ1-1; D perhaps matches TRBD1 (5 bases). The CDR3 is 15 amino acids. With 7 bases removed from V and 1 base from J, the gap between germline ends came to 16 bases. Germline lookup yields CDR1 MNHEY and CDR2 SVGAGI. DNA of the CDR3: TGTGCCAGCACCTACGGGGGGGAGTGGAACACTGAAGCTTTCTTT. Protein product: CASTYGGEWNTEAFF.

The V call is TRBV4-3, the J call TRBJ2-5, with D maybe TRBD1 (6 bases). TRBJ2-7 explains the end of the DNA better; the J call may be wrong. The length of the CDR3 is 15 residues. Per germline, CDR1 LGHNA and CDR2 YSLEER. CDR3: CASSLGQSPKYEQYF. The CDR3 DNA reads TGCGCCAGCAGCCTCGGACAGTCACCCAAATACGAGCAGTACTTC.

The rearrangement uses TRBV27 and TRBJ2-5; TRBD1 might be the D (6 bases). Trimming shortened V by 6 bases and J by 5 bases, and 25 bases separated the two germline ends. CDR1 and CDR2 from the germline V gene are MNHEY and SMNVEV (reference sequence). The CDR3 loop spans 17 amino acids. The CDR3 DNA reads TGTGCCAGCAGCCCACCTCGGACAGACAACAGACGGGAGACCCAGTACTTC. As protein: CASSPPRTDNRRETQYF.

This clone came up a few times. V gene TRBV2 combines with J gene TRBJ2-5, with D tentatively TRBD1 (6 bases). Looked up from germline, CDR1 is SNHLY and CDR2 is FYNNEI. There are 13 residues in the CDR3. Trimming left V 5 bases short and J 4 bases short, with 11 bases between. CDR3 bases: TGTGCCAGCAGTATACAGGGATTAGAGACCCAGTACTTC. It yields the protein CASSIQGLETQYF.

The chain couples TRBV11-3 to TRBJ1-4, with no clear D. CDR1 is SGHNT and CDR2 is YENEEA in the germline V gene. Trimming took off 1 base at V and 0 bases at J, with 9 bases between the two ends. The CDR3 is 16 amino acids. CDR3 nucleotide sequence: TGTGCCAGCAGCTTAGGCCCCTTTGCAACTAATGAAAAACTGTTTTTT. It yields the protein CASSLGPFATNEKLFF.

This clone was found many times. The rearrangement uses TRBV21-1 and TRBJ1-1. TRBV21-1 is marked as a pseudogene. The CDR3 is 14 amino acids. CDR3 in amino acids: CASDIDHRTTEAFF. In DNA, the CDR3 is TGTGCCAGCGATATCGATCATAGGACCACTGAAGCTTTCTTT.

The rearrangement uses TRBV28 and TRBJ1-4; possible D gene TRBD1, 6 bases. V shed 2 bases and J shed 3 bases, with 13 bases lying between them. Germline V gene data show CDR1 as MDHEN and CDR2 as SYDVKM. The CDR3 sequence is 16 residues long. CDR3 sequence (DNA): TGTGCCAGCAGTTTAGGCAGGGGCTGGGCTAATGAAAAACTGTTTTTT. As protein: CASSLGRGWANEKLFF.

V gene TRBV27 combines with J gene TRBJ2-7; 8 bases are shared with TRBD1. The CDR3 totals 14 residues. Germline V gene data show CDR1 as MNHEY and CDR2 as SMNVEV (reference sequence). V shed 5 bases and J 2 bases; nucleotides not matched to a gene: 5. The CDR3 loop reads CASSVGTGTYEQYF. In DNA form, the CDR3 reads TGTGCCAGCAGTGTCGGGACAGGTACCTACGAGCAGTACTTC.

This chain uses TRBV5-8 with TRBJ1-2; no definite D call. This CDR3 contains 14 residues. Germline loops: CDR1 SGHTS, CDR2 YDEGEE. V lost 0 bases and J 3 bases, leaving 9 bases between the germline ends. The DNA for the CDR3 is TGTGCCAGCAGCTTGGAGGGCAGCTACTATGGCTACACCTTC. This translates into CASSLEGSYYGYTF.

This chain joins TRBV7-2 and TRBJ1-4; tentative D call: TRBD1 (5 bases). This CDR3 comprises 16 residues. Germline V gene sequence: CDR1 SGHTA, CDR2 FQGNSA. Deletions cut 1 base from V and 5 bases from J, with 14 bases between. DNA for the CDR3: TGTGCCAGCAGCTTAGAAGTCGCGACAGAAAATGAAAAACTGTTTTTT. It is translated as CASSLEVATENEKLFF.

The CDR3 here is CASSSGLAGLSYEQYF. DNA of the CDR3: TGTGCCAGCAGCTCAGGACTAGCGGGTCTCTCCTACGAGCAGTACTTC. The rearrangement links TRBV13 to TRBJ2-7; 11 nucleotides line up with TRBD2. This CDR3 comprises 16 residues. CDR1 is PRHDT, CDR2 FYEKMQ, per germline (reference sequence). J was trimmed by 0 bases and V by 4 bases; bases with no gene match: 5.

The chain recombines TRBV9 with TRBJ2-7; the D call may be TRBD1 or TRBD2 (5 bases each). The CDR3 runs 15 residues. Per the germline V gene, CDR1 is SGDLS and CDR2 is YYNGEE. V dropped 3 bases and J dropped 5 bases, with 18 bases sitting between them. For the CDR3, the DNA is TGTGCCAGCAGCGCCCGGGACGGATTGCTCGACGAGCAGTACTTC. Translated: CASSARDGLLDEQYF.

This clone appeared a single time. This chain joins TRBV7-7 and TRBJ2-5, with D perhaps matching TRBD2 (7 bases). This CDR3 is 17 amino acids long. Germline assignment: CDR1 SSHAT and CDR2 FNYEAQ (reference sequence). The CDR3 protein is CASGPYGGVVRRETQYF. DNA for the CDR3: TGTGCTAGCGGGCCGTACGGGGGCGTCGTTCGTAGGGAGACCCAGTACTTC.

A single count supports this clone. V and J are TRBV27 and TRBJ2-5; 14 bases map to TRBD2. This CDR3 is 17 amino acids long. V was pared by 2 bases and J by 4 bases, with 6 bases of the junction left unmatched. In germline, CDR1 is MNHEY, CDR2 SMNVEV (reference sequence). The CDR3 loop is CASSLQGLAGVSETQYF. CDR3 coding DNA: TGTGCCAGCAGTTTACAGGGACTAGCGGGAGTTTCAGAGACCCAGTACTTC.

CDR3 bases: TGTGCCAGTAGTATAGATGGGTCCGACAGGGTTAGCGACACCGGGGAGCTGTTTTTT. Amino acids: CASSIDGSDRVSDTGELFF. The gene calls are TRBV19 and TRBJ2-2, with TRBD1 matching over 7 bases. Germline loops: CDR1 LNHDA, CDR2 SQIVND (reference sequence). This CDR3 is 19 amino acids long. The J segment lost 3 bases and the V segment lost 0 bases, leaving 13 bases of the junction unmatched.

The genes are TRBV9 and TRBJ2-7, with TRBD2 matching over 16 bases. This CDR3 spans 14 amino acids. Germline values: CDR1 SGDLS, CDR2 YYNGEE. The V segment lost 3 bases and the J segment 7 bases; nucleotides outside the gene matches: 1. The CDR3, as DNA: TGTGCCAGCAGCGCGGGACTAGCGGGAGGGGAGCAGTACTTC. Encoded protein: CASSAGLAGGEQYF.

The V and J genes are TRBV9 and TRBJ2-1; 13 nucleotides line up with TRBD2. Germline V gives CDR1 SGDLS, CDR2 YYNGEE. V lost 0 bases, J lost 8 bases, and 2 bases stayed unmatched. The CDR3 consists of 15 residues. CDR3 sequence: CASSVVGTSGDEQFF. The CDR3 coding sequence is TGTGCCAGCAGCGTAGTGGGGACTAGCGGGGATGAGCAGTTCTTC.

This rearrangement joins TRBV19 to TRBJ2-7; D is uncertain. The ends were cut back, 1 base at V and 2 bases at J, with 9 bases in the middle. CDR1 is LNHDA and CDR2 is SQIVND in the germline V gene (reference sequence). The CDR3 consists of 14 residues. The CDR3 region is CASSIVRQTYEQYF. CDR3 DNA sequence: TGTGCCAGTAGTATAGTGAGACAAACCTACGAGCAGTACTTC.

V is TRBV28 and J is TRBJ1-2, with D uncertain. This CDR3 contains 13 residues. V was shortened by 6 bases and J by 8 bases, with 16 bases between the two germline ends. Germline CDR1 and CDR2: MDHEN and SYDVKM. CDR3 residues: CASSSDVGGGYTF. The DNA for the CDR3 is TGTGCCAGCAGCTCTGACGTGGGCGGCGGCTACACCTTC.

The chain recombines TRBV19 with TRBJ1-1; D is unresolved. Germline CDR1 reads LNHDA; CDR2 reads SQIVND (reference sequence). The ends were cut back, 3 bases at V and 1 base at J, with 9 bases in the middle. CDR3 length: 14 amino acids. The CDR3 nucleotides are TGTGCCAGTAGTATTACCCGGAGGAACACTGAAGCTTTCTTT. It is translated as CASSITRRNTEAFF.